The entry that follows covers one T cell receptor beta chain sequence. These data belong to a study of CD8 T cells in ankylosing spondylitis. Quantitative 5'-RACE with molecular barcodes was used to make the TCR beta libraries. TCRdb used MiXCR to reprocess the 5' RACE reads, holding one entry per CDR3 protein. The repertoire holds roughly 30,000 distinct CDR3 sequences, with around 30% as singletons. The TCR was taken from a male donor with ankylosing spondylitis. Sequences were obtained from synovial fluid, either unsorted or a sorted T cell fraction (not recorded which).

Written as DNA, the CDR3 is TGTGCCAGCCCCTTTAGGAGTCAGCCCCAGCATTTT. It yields the protein CASPFRSQPQHF. The chain employs TRBV21-1 and TRBJ1-5. TRBV21-1 is a pseudogene. The CDR3 contains 12 residues.